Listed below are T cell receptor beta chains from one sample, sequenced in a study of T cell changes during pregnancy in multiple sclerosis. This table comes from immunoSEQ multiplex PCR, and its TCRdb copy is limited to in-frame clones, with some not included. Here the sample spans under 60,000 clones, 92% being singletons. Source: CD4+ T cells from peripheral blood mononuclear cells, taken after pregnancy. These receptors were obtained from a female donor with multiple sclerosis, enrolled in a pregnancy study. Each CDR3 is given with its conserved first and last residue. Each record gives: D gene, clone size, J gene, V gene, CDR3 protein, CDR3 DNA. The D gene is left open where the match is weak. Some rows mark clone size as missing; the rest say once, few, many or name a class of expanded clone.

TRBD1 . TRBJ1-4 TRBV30 CALQGRSEKLFF TGTGCCTTACAGGGGCGGAGTGAAAAACTGTTTTTT
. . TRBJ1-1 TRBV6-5 CASSYSDSGGTEAFF TGTGCCAGCAGTTATTCGGATTCGGGGGGCACTGAAGCTTTCTTT
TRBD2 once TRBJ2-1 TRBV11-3 CASSSGLEGEQFF TGTGCCAGCAGCTCTGGACTAGAAGGTGAGCAGTTCTTC
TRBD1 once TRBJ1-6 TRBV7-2 CASRGTGSNSPLHF TGTGCCAGCAGAGGGACAGGGTCGAATTCACCCCTCCACTTT
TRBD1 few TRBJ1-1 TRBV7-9 CASSHWGQGVMNTEAFF TGTGCCAGCAGCCACTGGGGGCAGGGGGTGATGAACACTGAAGCTTTCTTT
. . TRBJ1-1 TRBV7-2 CASSRRQAQNTEAFF TGTGCCAGCAGCCGTCGACAGGCCCAGAACACTGAAGCTTTCTTT
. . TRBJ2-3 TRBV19 CASSIGLVTDTQYF TGTGCCAGTAGTATAGGACTAGTGACAGATACGCAGTATTTT
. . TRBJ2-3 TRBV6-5 CASSSRFTDTQYF TGTGCCAGCAGTAGCCGTTTCACAGATACGCAGTATTTT
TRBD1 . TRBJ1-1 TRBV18 CASSRDRLNTEAFF TGTGCCAGCTCACGGGACAGACTGAACACTGAAGCTTTCTTT
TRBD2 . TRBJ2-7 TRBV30 CAWSVGRGEYEQYF TGTGCCTGGAGTGTAGGCCGGGGGGAATACGAGCAGTACTTC
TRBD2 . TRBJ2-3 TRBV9 CASSVGRGSGRATDTQYF TGTGCCAGCAGCGTAGGGAGGGGGAGCGGGAGGGCCACAGATACGCAGTATTTT
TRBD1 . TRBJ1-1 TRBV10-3 CAIKLGQNLGNTEAFF TGTGCCATCAAGTTGGGACAGAATCTGGGGAACACTGAAGCTTTCTTT
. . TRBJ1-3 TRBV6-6 CATSSGSGNTIYF TGTGCCACCTCAAGCGGATCTGGAAACACCATATATTTT
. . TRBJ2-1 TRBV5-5 CASSLASSLNEQFF TGTGCCAGCAGCTTGGCCTCCTCCCTAAATGAGCAGTTCTTC
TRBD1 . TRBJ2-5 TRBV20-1 CSAPSGGAQYF TGCAGTGCGCCCTCAGGGGGCGCCCAGTACTTC
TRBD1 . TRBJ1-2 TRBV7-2 CASSSDRVGYTF TGTGCCAGCAGCTCGGACAGGGTTGGCTACACCTTC
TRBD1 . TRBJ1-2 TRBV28 CASRLGTAGGYTF TGTGCCAGCAGACTAGGGACAGCGGGCGGCTACACCTTC
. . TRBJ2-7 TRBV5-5 CASSLLLDEQYF TGTGCCAGCAGCTTGTTACTCGACGAGCAGTACTTC
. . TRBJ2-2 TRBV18 CASSPTNILGRSNTGELFF TGTGCCAGCTCACCAACTAATATATTGGGTCGGTCGAACACCGGGGAGCTGTTTTTT
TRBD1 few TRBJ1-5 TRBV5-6 CASSTQGVGNQPQHF TGTGCCAGCAGCACACAGGGGGTTGGCAATCAGCCCCAGCATTTT
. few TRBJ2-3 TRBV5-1 CASSLLQDTDTQYF TGCGCCAGCAGCTTGTTGCAGGACACAGATACGCAGTATTTT
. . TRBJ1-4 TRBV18 CASSPPDWRGNEKLFF TGTGCCAGCTCACCACCGGATTGGCGGGGGAATGAAAAACTGTTTTTT
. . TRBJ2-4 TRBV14 CASSQKGGIAKNIQYF TGTGCCAGCAGCCAAAAAGGGGGAATAGCCAAAAACATTCAGTACTTC
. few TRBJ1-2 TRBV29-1 CSADGRGDYGYTF TGCAGCGCCGACGGAAGGGGCGACTATGGCTACACCTTC
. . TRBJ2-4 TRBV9 CASSKGARSGVAKNIQYF TGTGCCAGCAGCAAGGGGGCGCGCTCGGGGGTAGCCAAAAACATTCAGTACTTC
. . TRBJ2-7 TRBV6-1 CASSPWDLSYEQYF TGTGCCAGCAGTCCCTGGGACTTAAGCTACGAGCAGTACTTC
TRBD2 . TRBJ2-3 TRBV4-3 CASSQERGLAGAGDTQYF TGCGCCAGCAGCCAAGAGCGGGGACTAGCGGGAGCCGGAGATACGCAGTATTTT